Sequencing of this T cell receptor beta chain was carried out in a study of T cells in Graves' hyperthyroidism and ophthalmopathy. Findings and caveats of the study: With a median lead of 6.5 months before onset, the model predicted ophthalmopathy.

This CDR3 contains 15 residues. Germline V CDR1 and CDR2: SGDLS, YYNGEE. The ends lost 2 bases at V and 3 bases at J; junction bases unmatched: 8. In this sample, this clonotype turned up many times. Its antigen remains unidentified. Absent ophthalmopathy progression within 18 months defined stable Graves' hyperthyroidism. Patients aged 18 to 65 had newly diagnosed hyperthyroidism that had lasted under 2 months. On the basis of clinical symptoms, serum thyroxine and TRAb, thyroid ultrasound and orbital computed tomography, diagnoses were made. RNA transcripts served as the template for amplifying TCR beta CDR3 regions. The HTBI primer set drove a first-round RT-PCR of the TCR CDR3. TCRdb recomputed calls from the multiplex PCR reads with MiXCR, one row per CDR3 protein. This table holds some 460,000 distinct CDR3 sequences, 15% to 18% found once.

This chain links TRBV9 with TRBJ2-7; 7 bases map to TRBD1. The receptor's source is a woman between 18 and 30 years old with Graves' hyperthyroidism. Sequencing was carried out using blood. In nucleotides, the CDR3 is TGTGCCAGCAGCGTGAGGACAGGAGATTACTACGAGCAGTACTTC. Translating it yields CASSVRTGDYYEQYF.